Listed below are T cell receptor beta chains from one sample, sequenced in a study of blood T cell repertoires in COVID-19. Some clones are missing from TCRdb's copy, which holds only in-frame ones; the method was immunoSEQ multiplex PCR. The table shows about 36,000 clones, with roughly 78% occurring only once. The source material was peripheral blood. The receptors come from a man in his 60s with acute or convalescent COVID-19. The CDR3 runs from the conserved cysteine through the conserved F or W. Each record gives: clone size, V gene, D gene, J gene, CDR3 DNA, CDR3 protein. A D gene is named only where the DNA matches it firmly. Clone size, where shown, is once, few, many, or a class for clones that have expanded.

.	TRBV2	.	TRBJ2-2	TGTGCCAGCAGTGTAGCAGGGGTCGGCACCGGGGAGCTGTTTTTT	CASSVAGVGTGELFF
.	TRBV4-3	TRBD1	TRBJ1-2	TGCGCCAGCAGCCCCAAATTGACAGGGCCGGGCGGCTACACCTTC	CASSPKLTGPGGYTF
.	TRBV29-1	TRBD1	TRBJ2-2	TGCAGCGCCGGGGACAGAGACGGGGAGCTGTTTTTT	CSAGDRDGELFF
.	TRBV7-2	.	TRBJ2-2	TGTGCCAGCAGCTTAGCGATTCGAGCGGGTACGAACACCGGGGAGCTGTTTTTT	CASSLAIRAGTNTGELFF
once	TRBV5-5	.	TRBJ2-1	TGTGCCAGCAGCTTGGGGACGGGACTGTCCTACAATGAGCAGTTCTTC	CASSLGTGLSYNEQFF
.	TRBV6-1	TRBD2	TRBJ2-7	TGTGCCAGCACCCAGAGGCTAGCGGGAGACTACGAGCAGTACTTC	CASTQRLAGDYEQYF
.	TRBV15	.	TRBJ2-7	TGTGCCACCAGCAGAGATCGGGTCGGAGGCTCCTACGAGCAGTACTTC	CATSRDRVGGSYEQYF
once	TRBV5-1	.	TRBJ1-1	TGCGCCAGCAGCTCGCTGACGGGTCGAGGGAACACTGAAGCTTTCTTT	CASSSLTGRGNTEAFF
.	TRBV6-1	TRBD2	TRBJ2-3	TGTGCCAGCAGTGAACTAGCGGGTTTTGTGGGGAGCACAGATACGCAGTATTTT	CASSELAGFVGSTDTQYF
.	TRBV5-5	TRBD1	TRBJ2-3	TGTGCCAGCAGCCCTCCGACCGGGACAGGGCCAGATACGCAGTATTTT	CASSPPTGTGPDTQYF
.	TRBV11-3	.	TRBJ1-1	TGTGCCAGCAGCTTAGATTGGGGGCGAGACACTGAAGCTTTCTTT	CASSLDWGRDTEAFF
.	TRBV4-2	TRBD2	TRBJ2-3	TGTGCCAGCAGCCAAGAAACTAGCGGGGGAGTAGATACGCAGTATTTT	CASSQETSGGVDTQYF
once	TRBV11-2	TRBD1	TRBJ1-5	TGTGCCAGCAGCCCCAGACAGGGAAGTGGCAATCAGCCCCAGCATTTT	CASSPRQGSGNQPQHF
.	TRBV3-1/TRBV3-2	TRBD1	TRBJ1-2	TGTGCCAGCAGCCAGACAGGGGGCAGTTACTATGGCTACACCTTC	CASSQTGGSYYGYTF
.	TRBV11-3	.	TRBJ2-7	TGTGCCAGCAGCTTAGGGACTAAGGTCTACGAGCAGTACTTC	CASSLGTKVYEQYF
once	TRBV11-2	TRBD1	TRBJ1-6	TGTGCCAGCAGCCCAGGACAGGGGAGGTATTCACCCCTCCACTTT	CASSPGQGRYSPLHF
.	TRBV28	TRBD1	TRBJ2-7	TGTGCCAGCAGATTTGACAGGGGGGCTGTTTACGAGCAGTACTTC	CASRFDRGAVYEQYF
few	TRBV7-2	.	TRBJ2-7	TGTGCCAGCAGCTTAGAGACAGACAGCTACGAGCAGTACTTC	CASSLETDSYEQYF
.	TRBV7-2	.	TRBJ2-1	TGTGCCAGCAGCTTAAGGGGTAGCTACAATGAGCAGTTCTTC	CASSLRGSYNEQFF
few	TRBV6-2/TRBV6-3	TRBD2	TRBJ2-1	TGTGCCAGCAGTTACTCATTGCGGGAGGGCCACTCCTACAATGAGCAGTTCTTC	CASSYSLREGHSYNEQFF
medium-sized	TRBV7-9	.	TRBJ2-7	TGTGCCAGCAGCCCCCCTAGCCTTAGCCTGGACTACGAGCAGTACTTC	CASSPPSLSLDYEQYF
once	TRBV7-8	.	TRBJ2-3	TGTGCCAGCAGCTCGGTCTCTAGCACAGATACGCAGTATTTT	CASSSVSSTDTQYF
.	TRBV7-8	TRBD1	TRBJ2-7	TGTGCCAGCAGCTTGGGGACAGTCTCCTACGAGCAGTACTTC	CASSLGTVSYEQYF
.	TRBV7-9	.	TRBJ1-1	TGTGCCAGCAGCTCAGAGCAATCGGGGTACGGCACTGAAGCTTTCTTT	CASSSEQSGYGTEAFF
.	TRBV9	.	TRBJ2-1	TGTGCCAGCAGCGTAGTCGGGGGAGAATCGGATGAGCAGTTCTTC	CASSVVGGESDEQFF
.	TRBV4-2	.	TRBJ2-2	TGTGCTAGCAGCCAAGAGCAAGGCGGGGCGAACACCGGGGAGCTGTTTTTT	CASSQEQGGANTGELFF
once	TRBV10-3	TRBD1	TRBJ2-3	TGTGCCATCAGTGAGTCGACAGGGCGACAAGATACGCAGTATTTT	CAISESTGRQDTQYF
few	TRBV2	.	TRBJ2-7	TGTGCCAGCATATTACAGTACTACGAGCAGTACTTC	CASILQYYEQYF
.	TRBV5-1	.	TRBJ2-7	TGCGCCAGCAGCTATGTACAGGGAAGGTCCTACGAGCAGTACTTC	CASSYVQGRSYEQYF